This T cell receptor (beta chain) was obtained from a study of T cell responses to AZD1222 COVID-19 vaccine. The assay was immunoSEQ multiplex PCR, and TCRdb's table has in-frame clones only and misses some. The top ten clones hold approximately 1.6% of a sample with about 180,000 clones, about 89% of them seen once. CDR1 and CDR2 (germline): ENHRY, SYGVKD. The V and J ends lost 6 bases and 0 bases, in that order; junction bases with no gene match: 8. The CDR3 covers 16 residues. The rearrangement links TRBV10-3 to TRBJ2-3, with 8 bases that match TRBD2. The sequencing used peripheral blood, collected on day 0 of AZD1222 vaccination. The clonotype originates from an adult in good health. CDR3 nucleotide sequence: TGTGCCATCAGAGGTACGGGAGGGGCTAGCACAGATACGCAGTATTTT. Amino acids: CAIRGTGGASTDTQYF.